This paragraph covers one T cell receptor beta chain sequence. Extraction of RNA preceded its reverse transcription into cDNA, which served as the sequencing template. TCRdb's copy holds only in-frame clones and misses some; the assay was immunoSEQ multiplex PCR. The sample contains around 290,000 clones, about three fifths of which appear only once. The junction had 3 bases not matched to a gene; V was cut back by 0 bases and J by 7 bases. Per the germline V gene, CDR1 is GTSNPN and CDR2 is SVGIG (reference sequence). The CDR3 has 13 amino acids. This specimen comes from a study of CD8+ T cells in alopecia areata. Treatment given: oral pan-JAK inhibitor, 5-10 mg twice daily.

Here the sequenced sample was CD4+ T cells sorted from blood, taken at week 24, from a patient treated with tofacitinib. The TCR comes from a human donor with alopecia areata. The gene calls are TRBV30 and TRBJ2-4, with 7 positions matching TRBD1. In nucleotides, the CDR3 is TGTGCCTGGAGTGTCCAGGGGGTCAACATTCAGTACTTC. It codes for CAWSVQGVNIQYF.